The 11 T cell receptor beta chains listed next were all sequenced from one sample in a study of post-analysis software for immune sequencing data. The study, taken as a whole, reports: Higher frequency in patients than in controls was seen for roughly five TRBV segments, with TRBV5-6, TRBV5-1 and TRBV20-1 among them.

Their cognate antigens are unknown. The TCR beta cDNA libraries carried unique molecular identifiers. TCRdb redid the calling of the PCR reads with MiXCR, one entry per CDR3 protein. The sample includes around 200,000 distinct CDR3 sequences, approximately 30% seen only once; the top ten take roughly 3.4%. Sequencing input: blood. The origin of the receptors is a girl aged 2-17 years with multiple sclerosis.

At least ten counts were recorded for this clonotype. This chain connects TRBV29-1 to TRBJ2-7; D gene uncertain. CDR1 is SQVTM and CDR2 is ANQGSEA in the germline V gene. The CDR3 is 13 amino acids. V was cut by 6 bases and J by 6 bases, with 18 bases left in between. CDR3: CSVGSSPAREQYF. The CDR3 bases are TGCAGCGTCGGCAGTAGTCCAGCACGCGAGCAGTACTTC.

In this sample, this clonotype turned up a few times. This chain connects TRBV29-1 to TRBJ1-2; unclear D gene. Trimming removed 5 bases at V and 4 bases at J, with 8 bases between. Per germline, CDR1 SQVTM and CDR2 ANQGSEA. The CDR3 spans 11 residues. CDR3 sequence reads: CSVRGIYGYTF. The CDR3 DNA follows: TGCAGCGTTAGAGGAATCTATGGCTACACCTTC.

This clonotype was counted many times. The rearrangement uses TRBV20-1 and TRBJ2-1; 16 nucleotides align to TRBD2. The CDR3 sequence is 18 residues long. The germline CDR1 and CDR2 sequences are DFQATT and SNEGSKA (reference sequence). With 3 bases clipped from V and 8 bases from J, the junction kept 13 bases outside the gene matches. This CDR3 reads CSARPGTSGRAKVDEQFF. The DNA of the CDR3 is TGCAGTGCTAGGCCCGGGACTAGCGGGAGGGCCAAGGTCGATGAGCAGTTCTTC.

As to this clonotype: This may be a read error, as it is one base from a much larger clone. The chain uses TRBV2 and TRBJ2-5; 7 bases map to TRBD2. This CDR3 is built from 12 residues. CDR1 and CDR2 from the germline V gene are SNHLY and FYNNEI. V was pared by 7 bases and J by 11 bases, with 10 bases of the junction left unmatched. The CDR3 region is CASNPGDYGQYF. The CDR3 DNA reads TGTGCCAGCAACCCCGGGGACTACGGGCAGTACTTC. Combining the CDR3 with reference TRBV2 and TRBJ2-5 gives the whole variable domain EPEVTQTPSHQVTQMGQEVILRCVPISNHLYFYWYRQILGQKVEFLVSFYNNEISEKSEIFDDQFSVERPDGSNFTLKIRSTKLEDSAMYFCASNPGDYGQYFGPGTRLLVL.

This clonotype has at least ten counts. The rearrangement joins TRBV20-1 to TRBJ2-7; 11 nucleotides align to TRBD1. Germline CDR1 is DFQATT and CDR2 is SNEGSKA (reference sequence). The CDR3 loop spans 14 amino acids. The trim removed 0 bases at V and 6 bases at J, leaving 4 bases unmatched. The chain's CDR3 is CSARDWDRGGEQYF. In nucleotides, the CDR3 is TGCAGTGCTAGAGATTGGGACAGGGGGGGCGAGCAGTACTTC.

V usage is TRBV5-3 and J usage is TRBJ1-1, with D unresolved. TRBV5-3 belongs to the ORF category, with a function that is uncertain. The CDR3 spans 15 residues. The V gene lost 0 bases and the J gene lost 1 base, with 10 bases spanning the gap. The CDR3 loop reads CARSLANGKNTEAFF. DNA of the CDR3: TGTGCCAGAAGCTTGGCTAATGGCAAGAACACTGAAGCTTTCTTT.

About this clonotype itself: This may come from a read error, since a much larger clone is one base off. The V gene is TRBV30, the J gene TRBJ1-2; D is possibly TRBD1 (6 bases). CDR1 and CDR2 from the germline V gene are GTSNPN and SVGIG (reference sequence). This CDR3 contains 12 residues. V was pared by 4 bases and J by 4 bases, with 10 bases between. The CDR3: CAWNRVVYGYTF. For the CDR3, the DNA is TGTGCCTGGAACAGGGTGGTCTATGGCTACACCTTC.

In this sample, this clonotype turned up many times. This chain connects TRBV20-1 to TRBJ2-3, with D perhaps TRBD2 (7 bases). The V gene's germline CDR1 is DFQATT and CDR2 SNEGSKA (reference sequence). Between the trimmed V and J ends, which lost 1 base and 5 bases, there was a span of 13 bases. The CDR3 loop spans 14 amino acids. CDR3 DNA sequence: TGCAGTGCTAGAGGAGGGGGGGGCTTAGATACGCAGTATTTT. Translating it yields CSARGGGGLDTQYF.

This clonotype was counted a few times. V usage is TRBV28 and J usage is TRBJ2-7; D remains unclear. Germline lookup yields CDR1 MDHEN and CDR2 SYDVKM. Trimming stripped 6 bases from V and 3 bases from J, with 9 bases between. The CDR3 runs to 12 residues. The CDR3 spells CASSPRVYEQYF. The DNA for the CDR3 is TGTGCCAGCAGCCCGCGCGTCTACGAGCAGTACTTC.

The V and J genes are TRBV7-9 and TRBJ2-2; D is unclear. The CDR3 consists of 12 residues. Germline assignment: CDR1 SEHNR and CDR2 FQNEAQ (reference sequence). Trimming removed 7 bases at V and 8 bases at J, with 11 bases between. In DNA form, the CDR3 reads TGTGCCAGCATACAAACGCGGGGGGAGCTGTTTTTT. It translates to CASIQTRGELFF.

This clonotype was recorded at least ten times. The rearrangement uses TRBV12-3 or TRBV12-4 and TRBJ2-5, with D maybe TRBD2 (5 bases). V lost 6 bases and J 5 bases, leaving 13 bases between the germline ends. The CDR3 has 13 amino acids. CDR3: CASSLGSGETQYF. Here the CDR3 DNA reads TGTGCCAGCAGCTTGGGGTCGGGGGAGACCCAGTACTTC.